The 2 T cell receptor beta chains below come from one sample, sequenced in a study of blood T cells in healthy people across ages. For the second PCR, which ran for 7 to 11 cycles, a sample-barcoded 5' primer and a J-beta primer mix were used. TCRdb re-derived calls from the 5' RACE reads in MiXCR, one entry per CDR3 protein. Of hundreds of thousands of distinct CDR3 sequences listed, roughly half were seen once; the top ten hold less than 15%. Sequencing was performed on blood. The receptors stem from a woman over 75 in good health.

With regard to this clonotype: One base away lies a much larger clone, so this may be a sequencing read error. The chain combines TRBV5-6 with TRBJ2-1; D tentatively reads TRBD1 or TRBD2 (5 bases each). Near its end, the DNA agrees better with TRBJ2-7, so the J call may be wrong. CDR3 length equals 18 residues. Looked up from germline, CDR1 is SGHDT and CDR2 is YYEEEE. CDR3 sequence reads: CASSSQVGHGLSYNEQYF. As DNA, the CDR3 is TGTGCCAGCAGCTCCCAAGTCGGACACGGACTCTCCTACAATGAGCAGTACTTC.

Comments on this clonotype: A single base separates this from a much larger clone, so it may be a read error. CDR3 sequence: CSVATDRDPYNEQFF. Written as DNA, the CDR3 is TGCAGTGTCGCCACCGACAGGGATCCCTACAATGAGCAGTTCTTC. The J gene is TRBJ2-1, the V gene TRBV20-1, with 7 positions matching TRBD1. The V gene's germline CDR1 is DFQATT and CDR2 SNEGSKA (reference sequence). The CDR3 loop spans 15 amino acids. With 7 bases clipped from V and 2 bases from J, the junction kept 11 bases outside the gene matches.